This T cell receptor beta chain appears in the sequencing data of a study of blood T cell repertoires in COVID-19. As handled by the study authors: Estimates of nucleated cell counts were drawn from the amplification of reference gene primers. The assay was immunoSEQ multiplex PCR, and TCRdb's table has in-frame clones only and misses some. V, J and clone size are those of that table, while D and trimming were read from the DNA. The table has some 200,000 clones, roughly 84% seen once. This clone was seen more than once but under ten times. Germline loops: CDR1 MGHRA, CDR2 YSYEKL. Trimming took 4 bases from V and 2 from J, leaving 18 bases between them. CDR3 length: 17 amino acids.

The receptor was isolated from a woman aged 60-70 years who had recovered from COVID-19. Sequencing was performed on peripheral blood. The V call is TRBV4-1, the J call TRBJ1-3; weak D call: TRBD1 (5 bases). The CDR3 loop is CASSPAGRGKTGNTIYF. The CDR3 DNA follows: TGCGCCAGCAGCCCAGCGGGGAGGGGAAAGACTGGAAACACCATATATTTT.